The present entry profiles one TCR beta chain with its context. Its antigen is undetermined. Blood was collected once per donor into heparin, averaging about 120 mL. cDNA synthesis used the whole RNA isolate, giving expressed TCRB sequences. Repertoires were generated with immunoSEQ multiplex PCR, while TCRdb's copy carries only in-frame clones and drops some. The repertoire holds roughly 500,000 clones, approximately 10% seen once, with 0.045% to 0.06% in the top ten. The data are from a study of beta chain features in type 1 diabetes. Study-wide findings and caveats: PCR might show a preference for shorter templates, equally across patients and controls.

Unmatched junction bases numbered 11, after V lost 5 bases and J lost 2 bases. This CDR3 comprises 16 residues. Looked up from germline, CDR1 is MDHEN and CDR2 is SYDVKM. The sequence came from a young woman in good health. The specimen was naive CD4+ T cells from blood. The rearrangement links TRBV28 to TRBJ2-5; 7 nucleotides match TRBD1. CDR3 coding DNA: TGTGCCAGCAGTCGTCAGACAGGGTTCTTTCAAGAGACCCAGTACTTC. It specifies CASSRQTGFFQETQYF.